A single sample gave rise to the 13 T cell receptor beta chains below, sequenced in a study of tumor T cells in aggressive B-cell lymphoma. Libraries were prepared by immunoSEQ multiplex PCR; TCRdb keeps only in-frame clonotypes and omits some of them. The data show thousands of clones, with around 79% seen just once and around 14% held by the top ten. The sample consisted of tumor tissue. The receptors stem from an adult with diffuse large B cell lymphoma.

The rearrangement uses TRBV2 and TRBJ2-3; D is perhaps TRBD2 (6 bases). The CDR3 consists of 15 residues. Germline-derived CDR1 and CDR2 are SNHLY and FYNNEI. Trimming took off 7 bases at V and 2 bases at J, with 16 bases between the two ends. CDR3 loop: CASTPNSGVTDTQYF. The CDR3, as DNA: TGTGCCAGCACACCCAATTCGGGGGTCACAGATACGCAGTATTTT.

This clone was counted only a few times. The chain uses TRBV7-9 and TRBJ2-7, with D tentatively TRBD2 (5 bases). The CDR3 has 15 residues. Germline-derived CDR1 and CDR2 are SEHNR and FQNEAQ (reference sequence). Trimming stripped 5 bases from V and 3 bases from J, with 17 bases between. CDR3 nucleotides: TGTGCCAGCAGCCCCGAGGGAACGGGGATCTACGAGCAGTACTTC. It encodes CASSPEGTGIYEQYF. The entire variable domain, with the rest obtained from reference TRBV7-9 and TRBJ2-7, is as follows: DTGVSQNPRHKITKRGQNVTFRCDPISEHNRLYWYRQTLGQGPEFLTYFQNEAQLEKSRLLSDRFSAERPKGSFSTLEIQRTEQGDSAMYLCASSPEGTGIYEQYFGPGTRLTVT.

The chain is built from TRBV6-5 and TRBJ2-2, with 9 bases aligning to TRBD2. The CDR3 consists of 15 residues. Germline assignment: CDR1 MNHEY and CDR2 SVGAGI. V lost 2 bases and J lost 6; bases outside the gene matches: 4. CDR3 protein: CASSYGAGGPGELFF. The DNA of the CDR3 is TGTGCCAGCAGTTACGGGGCGGGGGGGCCCGGGGAGCTGTTTTTT.

This clone was seen a handful of times. This chain connects TRBV5-1 to TRBJ2-3; possible D gene TRBD1, 5 bases. Germline CDR1 reads SGHRS; CDR2 reads YFSETQ. This CDR3 has 14 amino acids. V lost 2 bases and J 5 bases, leaving 12 bases between the germline ends. As DNA, the CDR3 is TGCGCCAGCAGCTTCTGGGGCCTTAAAGATACGCAGTATTTT. It yields the protein CASSFWGLKDTQYF.

The chain combines TRBV9 with TRBJ1-6; D remains unclear. Trimming removed 0 bases at V and 7 bases at J, with 8 bases between. The CDR3 is made up of 14 amino acids. Per the germline V gene, CDR1 is SGDLS and CDR2 is YYNGEE. CDR3: CASSVGEANSPLHF. DNA of the CDR3: TGTGCCAGCAGCGTAGGGGAGGCAAATTCACCCCTCCACTTT.

The V gene is TRBV7-9, the J gene TRBJ1-1, with a tentative D call TRBD1 (6 bases). This CDR3 comprises 16 residues. Per the germline V gene, CDR1 is SEHNR and CDR2 is FQNEAQ (reference sequence). Trimming removed 1 base from V and 1 base from J, with 13 bases in between. DNA for the CDR3: TGTGCCAGCAGCTTAGTCGGGCAGGGGACGAACACTGAAGCTTTCTTT. It encodes CASSLVGQGTNTEAFF.

This clone occurred a few times. The gene calls are TRBV5-1 and TRBJ2-2; TRBD2 matches at 8 bases. Germline CDR1 is SGHRS and CDR2 is YFSETQ. The CDR3 runs to 15 residues. J gave up 6 bases and V 4 bases, and 8 bases lay outside the gene matches. The CDR3 DNA is TGCGCCAGCAGCACTGGGACTAGGTCCCCCGGGGAGCTGTTTTTT. As protein: CASSTGTRSPGELFF.

In its sample, this clone was seen a few times. The J gene is TRBJ2-2, the V gene TRBV4-1, with 15 bases aligning to TRBD2. J was trimmed by 7 bases and V by 5 bases; bases with no gene match: 8. Germline-derived CDR1 and CDR2 are MGHRA and YSYEKL. The CDR3 is made up of 17 amino acids. The CDR3 region is CASSMGLAGGPGGELFF. CDR3 DNA: TGCGCCAGCAGCATGGGACTAGCGGGGGGCCCCGGCGGGGAGCTGTTTTTT.

The chain couples TRBV7-9 to TRBJ1-2; the D gene is possibly TRBD1 (6 bases). The CDR3 is 11 amino acids. V was cut by 11 bases and J by 10 bases, with 17 bases left in between. Germline CDR1 is SEHNR and CDR2 is FQNEAQ (reference sequence). CDR3 sequence (DNA): TGTGCCGTCAACTACAGGGACAACTACACCTTC. The encoded protein is CAVNYRDNYTF.

The CDR3 loop reads CATSRDGQGFEKLFF. The DNA of the CDR3 is TGTGCCACCAGCAGAGACGGCCAGGGATTTGAAAAACTGTTTTTT. This sequence joins TRBV15 and TRBJ1-4; perhaps TRBD1 as D (5 bases). The length of the CDR3 is 15 residues. Trimming left V 0 bases short and J 7 bases short, with 12 bases between. Germline CDR1 is LNHNV and CDR2 is YYDKDF (reference sequence).

This clone has only one observation. The chain couples TRBV18 to TRBJ2-5; D remains unclear. Germline CDR1 is KGHSH and CDR2 is LQKENI. The CDR3 length is 12 residues. V lost 2 bases to trimming and J lost 4 bases, with 5 bases between them. Written as DNA, the CDR3 is TGTGCCAGCTCACCAACGGTAGAGACCCAGTACTTC. The encoded protein is CASSPTVETQYF.

The chain has TRBV18 and TRBJ1-3; TRBD1 agrees at 7 bases. V dropped 6 bases and J dropped 4; count of bases not matched to a gene: 6. The CDR3 extends over 14 amino acids. Germline V CDR1 and CDR2: KGHSH, LQKENI. DNA for the CDR3: TGTGCCAGCTCGAAGGGGACAGAAGGAAACACCATATATTTT. Its translation: CASSKGTEGNTIYF.

This clone has more than one count but fewer than ten. V is TRBV9 and J is TRBJ2-7; 10 bases agree with TRBD2. J gave up 0 bases and V 4 bases, and 4 bases lay outside the gene matches. Germline V gene lookup returns CDR1 SGDLS and CDR2 YYNGEE. The CDR3 consists of 15 residues. The CDR3: CASSIGTSDSYEQYF. In nucleotides, the CDR3 is TGTGCCAGCAGCATCGGGACTAGCGACTCCTACGAGCAGTACTTC.